These 19 T cell receptor beta chains were all obtained from the same sample, sequenced in a study of cytomegalovirus exposure and HLA in healthy donors. Primers included in the PCR were 60 Vbeta and 13 Jbeta primers. This table comes from immunoSEQ multiplex PCR, and its TCRdb copy is limited to in-frame clones, with some not included. The sample has a few hundred thousand clones; roughly four fifths are singletons. Sequencing was performed on PBMCs. These receptors all come from a woman aged 40-49 years in good health and CMV-seropositive.

The rearrangement links TRBV28 to TRBJ2-3; TRBD2 agrees at 10 bases. The CDR3 is 17 residues long. V shed 1 base and J 0 bases; nucleotides not matched to a gene: 4. Per the germline V gene, CDR1 is MDHEN and CDR2 is SYDVKM. The CDR3 loop reads CASSLSLLAGSTDTQYF. CDR3 DNA sequence: TGTGCCAGCAGTTTATCTCTACTAGCGGGAAGCACAGATACGCAGTATTTT. Variable domain in full (rest from reference TRBV28 and TRBJ2-3): DVKVTQSSRYLVKRTGEKVFLECVQDMDHENMFWYRQDPGLGLRLIYFSYDVKMKEKGDIPEGYSVSREKKERFSLILESASTNQTSMYLCASSLSLLAGSTDTQYFGPGTRLTVL.

The rearrangement links TRBV5-3 to TRBJ2-1; 10 nucleotides match TRBD2. TRBV5-3 is designated an ORF whose function remains uncertain. This CDR3 is built from 20 residues. V was clipped by 3 bases and J by 5 bases; unmatched bases: 20. CDR3 nucleotides: TGTGCCAGAAGCTCCCGTCCGGAGCGGGAGGGCCCCTATACAGACAATGAGCAGTTCTTC. This encodes CARSSRPEREGPYTDNEQFF.

This chain joins TRBV5-1 and TRBJ1-1; 8 nucleotides align to TRBD1. The CDR3 is 14 amino acids. The V and J ends lost 6 bases and 8 bases, in that order; junction bases with no gene match: 12. Germline CDR1 SGHRS, CDR2 YFSETQ. CDR3 loop: CASTPSPGQAEAFF. In DNA form, the CDR3 reads TGCGCCAGCACTCCTTCACCGGGACAGGCAGAAGCTTTCTTT.

This chain connects TRBV4-1 to TRBJ1-4; weak D call: TRBD1 (5 bases). The germline V gene encodes CDR1 MGHRA and CDR2 YSYEKL. There are 17 residues in the CDR3. V lost 3 bases and J 1 base, leaving 15 bases between the germline ends. The CDR3 sequence: CASSQEGKFGTNEKLFF. CDR3 nucleotide sequence: TGCGCCAGCAGCCAGGAGGGGAAATTCGGAACTAATGAAAAACTGTTTTTT.

The rearrangement uses TRBV5-1 and TRBJ1-3, with 9 nucleotides matching TRBD1. The CDR3 has 17 amino acids. V was pared by 5 bases and J by 0 bases, with 9 bases of the junction left unmatched. CDR1 and CDR2 from the germline V gene are SGHRS and YFSETQ. CDR3 nucleotide sequence: TGCGCCAGCAGTCAAGGTACAGGGGGCTCCTCTGGAAACACCATATATTTT. This codes for CASSQGTGGSSGNTIYF.

The CDR3 sequence: CAISAGTESYEQYF. The CDR3 region has the DNA TGTGCCATCAGTGCCGGGACAGAGTCCTACGAGCAGTACTTC. The J gene is TRBJ2-7, the V gene TRBV10-3; 7 bases map to TRBD1. The CDR3 is 14 amino acids. From germline, CDR1 is ENHRY and CDR2 SYGVKD. After removal of 4 bases from V and 1 base from J, the junction contained 4 bases not matched to a gene.

The V and J genes are TRBV27 and TRBJ1-3, with D hard to call. This CDR3 is built from 13 residues. From germline, CDR1 is MNHEY and CDR2 SMNVEV (reference sequence). V gave up 6 bases and J gave up 4 bases, with 10 bases separating them. The CDR3 loop reads CASSLREGNTIYF. The CDR3 DNA reads as TGTGCCAGCAGCCTCCGGGAAGGAAACACCATATATTTT.

The V call is TRBV7-2, the J call TRBJ2-5; 8 bases map to TRBD2. Unmatched junction bases numbered 12, after V lost 1 base and J lost 5 bases. The length of the CDR3 is 17 residues. From germline, CDR1 is SGHTA and CDR2 FQGNSA. The CDR3 DNA reads as TGTGCCAGCAGCTTAGGAGGTACTAGCGGAGGTGGGGAGACCCAGTACTTC. This translates into CASSLGGTSGGGETQYF.

The chain combines TRBV28 with TRBJ1-5, with D hard to call. V lost 5 bases and J lost 0, with 11 bases in between. From germline, CDR1 is MDHEN and CDR2 SYDVKM. The CDR3 runs 15 residues. The DNA of the CDR3 is TGTGCCAGCAGTATTCGTCTTAATAGCAATCAGCCCCAGCATTTT. Its translation is CASSIRLNSNQPQHF.

For this clone: Within the sample, other DNA sequences also encode this same CDR3. The chain joins TRBV7-3 to TRBJ2-1; D perhaps matches TRBD1 (5 bases). V was shortened by 3 bases and J by 5 bases, with 8 bases between the two germline ends. Germline-derived CDR1 and CDR2 are SGHTA and FQGTGA. This CDR3 is built from 13 residues. The CDR3 reads CASSFSGNNEQFF. CDR3 in DNA: TGTGCCAGCAGCTTCTCAGGGAACAATGAGCAGTTCTTC.

The V call is TRBV7-2, the J call TRBJ2-5; a possible D gene is TRBD2 (6 bases). V shed 3 bases and J shed 1 base, with 15 bases lying between them. The germline V gene has CDR1 SGHTA and CDR2 FQGNSA. The CDR3 is made up of 16 amino acids. Written as DNA, the CDR3 is TGTGCCAGCAGCTTCACAGGCCCGGGACTCCAAGAGACCCAGTACTTC. It encodes CASSFTGPGLQETQYF.

The chain employs TRBV4-2 and TRBJ2-7; TRBD2 might be the D (6 bases). The CDR3 totals 13 residues. Per the germline V gene, CDR1 is LGHNA and CDR2 is YNFKEQ. Trimming cost V 5 bases and J 5 bases, with 13 bases left between them. CDR3 bases: TGTGCCAGCAGCTCCCGCTGGGGGGACGAGCAGTACTTC. Its protein product is CASSSRWGDEQYF.

The CDR3, as DNA: TGCAGCGTTGAGGGGGGCGGGAGGCTTGGGTCCTACAATGAGCAGTTCTTC. Its translation: CSVEGGGRLGSYNEQFF. The V and J genes are TRBV29-1 and TRBJ2-1, with 8 bases matching TRBD2. Per the germline V gene, CDR1 is SQVTM and CDR2 is ANQGSEA. J was trimmed by 1 base and V by 3 bases; bases with no gene match: 11. The CDR3 extends over 17 amino acids.

V and J are TRBV30 and TRBJ1-1; TRBD1 might be the D (6 bases). The CDR3 covers 13 residues. The ends were cut back, 2 bases at V and 1 base at J, with 8 bases in the middle. CDR1 GTSNPN and CDR2 SVGIG come from the germline V gene (reference sequence). CDR3 amino acids: CAWSLTGNTEAFF. The DNA for the CDR3 is TGTGCCTGGAGTTTGACAGGGAACACTGAAGCTTTCTTT.

J is TRBJ2-1 and V is TRBV5-4; D might be TRBD1 (6 bases). V lost 3 bases, J lost 4 bases, and 14 bases lay in between. The CDR3 has 15 residues. CDR1 SGHNT and CDR2 YYREEE come from the germline V gene (reference sequence). CDR3 nucleotide sequence: TGTGCCAGCAGCTACGTAAAAACAGGGTACAATGAGCAGTTCTTC. It specifies CASSYVKTGYNEQFF.

The chain couples TRBV4-3 to TRBJ1-2; tentatively, D is TRBD1 (6 bases). CDR3 length: 15 residues. Germline CDR1 reads LGHNA; CDR2 reads YSLEER. The V end lost 0 bases, the J end lost 5 bases, and 13 bases lay between the germline ends. CDR3 bases: TGCGCCAGCAGCCAAGAATGGACAGCTATTTATGGCTACACCTTC. Amino acids: CASSQEWTAIYGYTF.

This clone was recorded once. The chain combines TRBV6-1 with TRBJ2-7; D is unresolved. Germline loops: CDR1 MNHNS, CDR2 SASEGT. This CDR3 region has 17 residues. V shed 0 bases and J shed 3 bases, with 18 bases lying between them. Written as DNA, the CDR3 is TGTGCCAGCAGTGAAGCGTTGCACTCCCTCCCCCTCTACGAGCAGTACTTC. Protein sequence: CASSEALHSLPLYEQYF.

This clone has just one count. The chain couples TRBV19 to TRBJ1-6, with a weak D call TRBD1 (6 bases). Germline lookup yields CDR1 LNHDA and CDR2 SQIVND (reference sequence). The V end lost 4 bases, the J end lost 0 bases, and 13 bases lay between the germline ends. The length of the CDR3 is 17 residues. CDR3 amino acids: CASSTSDRSSYNSPLHF. The DNA of the CDR3 is TGTGCCAGTAGTACTTCAGACAGGAGCTCCTATAATTCACCCCTCCACTTT.

This chain connects TRBV30 to TRBJ2-7; 7 bases agree with TRBD2. Germline V gene sequence: CDR1 GTSNPN, CDR2 SVGIG (reference sequence). J was trimmed by 1 base and V by 1 base; bases with no gene match: 7. This CDR3 is built from 15 residues. This CDR3 is CAWSGGLADSYEQYF. The CDR3 DNA sequence: TGTGCCTGGAGTGGAGGGCTAGCGGATTCCTACGAGCAGTACTTC. The full variable domain, completed using reference TRBV30 and TRBJ2-7, is SQTIHQWPATLVQPVGSPLSLECTVEGTSNPNLYWYRQAAGRGLQLLFYSVGIGQISSEVPQNLSASRPQDRQFILSSKKLLLSDSGFYLCAWSGGLADSYEQYFGPGTRLTVT.